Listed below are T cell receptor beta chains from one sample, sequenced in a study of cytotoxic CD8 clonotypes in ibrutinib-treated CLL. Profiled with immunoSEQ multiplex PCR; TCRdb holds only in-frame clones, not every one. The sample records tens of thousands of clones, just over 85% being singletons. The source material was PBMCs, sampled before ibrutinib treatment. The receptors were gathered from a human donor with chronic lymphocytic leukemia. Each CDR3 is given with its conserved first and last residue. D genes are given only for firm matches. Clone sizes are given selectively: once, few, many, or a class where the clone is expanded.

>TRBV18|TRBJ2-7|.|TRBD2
CASAPGLAGGEQYF
TGTGCCAGCGCTCCGGGACTAGCGGGAGGCGAGCAGTACTTC
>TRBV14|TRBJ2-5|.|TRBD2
CASSQDPPTSGKNQETQYF
TGTGCCAGCAGCCAAGACCCCCCGACTAGCGGGAAGAACCAAGAGACCCAGTACTTC
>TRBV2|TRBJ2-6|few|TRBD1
CASSTGGSGANVLTF
TGTGCCAGCAGTACAGGGGGCAGTGGGGCCAACGTCCTGACTTTC
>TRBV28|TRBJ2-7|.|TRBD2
CASSFSLQSGGGYEQYF
TGTGCCAGCAGTTTTTCCCTCCAGAGCGGCGGGGGCTACGAGCAGTACTTC
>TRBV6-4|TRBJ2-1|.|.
CASSDSGLDNEQFF
TGTGCCAGCAGTGACTCTGGATTGGACAATGAGCAGTTCTTC
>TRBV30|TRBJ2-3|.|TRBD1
CAWSTGGGSTDTQYF
TGTGCCTGGAGTACAGGGGGCGGTAGCACAGATACGCAGTATTTT
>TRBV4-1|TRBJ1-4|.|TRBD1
CASSPGQGFEKLFF
TGCGCCAGCAGCCCGGGACAGGGCTTCGAAAAACTGTTTTTT
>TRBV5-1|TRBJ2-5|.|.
CASSFGQETQYF
TGCGCCAGCAGCTTTGGTCAAGAGACCCAGTACTTC
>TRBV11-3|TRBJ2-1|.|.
CASSITGRATEQFF
TGTGCCAGCAGCATTACCGGACGGGCAACGGAGCAGTTCTTC
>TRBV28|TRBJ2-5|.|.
CASMWDAPGETQYF
TGTGCCAGCATGTGGGACGCCCCGGGGGAGACCCAGTACTTC
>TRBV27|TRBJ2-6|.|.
CASSLTHPEQEAGANVLTF
TGTGCCAGCAGTTTGACGCATCCTGAACAGGAGGCTGGGGCCAACGTCCTGACTTTC
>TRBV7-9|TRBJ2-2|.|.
CDTRSMADTGELFF
TGTGACACGAGGAGTATGGCAGACACCGGGGAGCTGTTTTTT
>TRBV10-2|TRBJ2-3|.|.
CASSKSTDTQYF
TGCGCCAGCAGTAAAAGCACAGATACGCAGTATTTT
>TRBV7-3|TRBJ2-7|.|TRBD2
CASSLSSSGSSYEQYF
TGTGCCAGCAGCTTAAGTTCCAGCGGGAGTTCCTACGAGCAGTACTTC
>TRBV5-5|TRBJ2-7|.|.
CASSLDWTDEQYF
TGTGCCAGCAGCTTGGATTGGACAGACGAGCAGTACTTC
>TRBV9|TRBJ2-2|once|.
CASSVGHHANTGELFF
TGTGCCAGCAGCGTAGGGCACCACGCGAACACCGGGGAGCTGTTTTTT
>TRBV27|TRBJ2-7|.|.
CATLGSETEQYF
TGTGCCACCCTCGGGAGTGAGACGGAGCAGTACTTC
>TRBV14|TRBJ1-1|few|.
CASSHGGWNTEAFF
TGTGCCAGCAGCCATGGGGGCTGGAACACTGAAGCTTTCTTT
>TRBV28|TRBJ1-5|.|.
CASSFEGTTYSGNQPQHF
TGTGCCAGCAGTTTTGAGGGCACGACCTATAGTGGCAATCAGCCCCAGCATTTT
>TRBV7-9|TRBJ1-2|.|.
CASSSPANYGYTF
TGTGCCAGCAGCTCGCCTGCTAACTATGGCTACACCTTC
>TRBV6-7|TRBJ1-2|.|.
CASAPPTANYGYTF
TGTGCCAGCGCCCCCCCGACGGCCAACTATGGCTACACCTTC
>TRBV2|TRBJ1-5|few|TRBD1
CASSEGQGNQPQHF
TGTGCCAGCAGTGAGGGACAGGGCAATCAGCCCCAGCATTTT
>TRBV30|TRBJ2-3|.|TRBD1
CAWRDRGGDTQYF
TGTGCCTGGAGGGACAGGGGAGGAGATACGCAGTATTTT
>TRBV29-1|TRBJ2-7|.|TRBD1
CSVRDRGTFYEQYF
TGCAGCGTACGAGACAGGGGAACATTCTACGAGCAGTACTTC
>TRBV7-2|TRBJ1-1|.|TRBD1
CASSGQGNWNTEAFF
TGTGCCAGCAGCGGACAGGGCAATTGGAACACTGAAGCTTTCTTT
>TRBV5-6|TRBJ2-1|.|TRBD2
CASRPPGLAGGNEQFF
TGTGCCAGCAGGCCTCCGGGACTAGCGGGTGGCAATGAGCAGTTCTTC
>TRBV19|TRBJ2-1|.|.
CASSMGRDNTNEQFF
TGTGCCAGTAGTATGGGCCGGGATAACACCAATGAGCAGTTCTTC
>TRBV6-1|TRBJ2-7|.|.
CASSDPGTRYEQYF
TGTGCCAGCAGTGACCCGGGGACCCGCTACGAGCAGTACTTC
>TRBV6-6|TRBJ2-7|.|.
CASSYDAGPYEQYF
TGTGCCAGCAGTTACGATGCGGGACCCTACGAGCAGTACTTC
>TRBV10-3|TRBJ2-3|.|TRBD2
CAISESGGNTQYF
TGTGCCATCAGTGAATCGGGGGGAAATACGCAGTATTTT
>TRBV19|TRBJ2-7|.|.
CATKGQDPFVEQYF
TGTGCCACCAAAGGGCAGGACCCCTTCGTCGAGCAGTACTTC
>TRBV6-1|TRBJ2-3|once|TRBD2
CASSEPRTRGTDTQYF
TGTGCCAGCAGTGAACCTAGGACTAGAGGCACAGATACGCAGTATTTT
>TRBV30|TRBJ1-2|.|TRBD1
CAWSVKRTGSGYTF
TGTGCCTGGAGTGTGAAGAGGACAGGGTCTGGCTACACCTTC
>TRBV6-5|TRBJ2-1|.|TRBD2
CASSYTSGRIYEQFF
TGTGCCAGCAGTTATACTAGCGGGAGGATATATGAGCAGTTCTTC
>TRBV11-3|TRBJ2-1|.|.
CASSPVWSYNEQFF
TGTGCCAGCAGCCCCGTCTGGTCCTACAATGAGCAGTTCTTC
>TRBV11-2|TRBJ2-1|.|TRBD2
CASSLAGLAGARNEQFF
TGTGCCAGCAGCTTAGCCGGACTAGCGGGAGCGAGAAATGAGCAGTTCTTC
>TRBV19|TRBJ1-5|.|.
CASSIRQTISNQPQHF
TGTGCCAGTAGTATCCGACAGACCATTAGCAATCAGCCCCAGCATTTT
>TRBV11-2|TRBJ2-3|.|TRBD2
CASSSLAGVRRYF
TGTGCCAGCAGCTCACTAGCGGGAGTGAGGCGGTATTTT
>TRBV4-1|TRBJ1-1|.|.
CASSQKSAYLMNTEAFF
TGCGCCAGCAGCCAAAAATCGGCTTACCTTATGAACACTGAAGCTTTCTTT
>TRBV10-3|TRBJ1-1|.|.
CAISVGAGTTEAFF
TGTGCCATCAGTGTGGGTGCAGGGACCACTGAAGCTTTCTTT
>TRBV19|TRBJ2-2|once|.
CASITPGATGELFF
TGTGCCAGTATTACGCCGGGGGCTACCGGGGAGCTGTTTTTT
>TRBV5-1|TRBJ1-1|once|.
CASSLFAPGLNTEAFF
TGCGCCAGCAGCTTGTTTGCCCCAGGTTTGAACACTGAAGCTTTCTTT
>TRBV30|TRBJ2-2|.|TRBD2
CACLPLAGVGGELFF
TGTGCCTGCCTCCCCCTAGCGGGAGTAGGCGGGGAGCTGTTTTTT
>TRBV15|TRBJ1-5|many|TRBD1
CATSRDLSGQGRNQPQHF
TGTGCCACCAGCAGAGATCTGTCCGGACAGGGTCGTAATCAGCCCCAGCATTTT
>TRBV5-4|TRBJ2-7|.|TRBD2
CASRLGLAGDGQYF
TGTGCCAGCAGGTTGGGACTAGCGGGAGATGGGCAGTACTTC
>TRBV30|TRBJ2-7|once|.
CAWGPYEQYF
TGTGCCTGGGGGCCCTACGAGCAGTACTTC
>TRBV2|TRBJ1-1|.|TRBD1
CASSRTGGSSTEAFF
TGTGCCAGCAGTAGGACAGGGGGTTCTTCCACTGAAGCTTTCTTT
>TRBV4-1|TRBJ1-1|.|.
CASSLPDRRAEAFF
TGCGCCAGCAGCCTCCCGGACCGGAGGGCTGAAGCTTTCTTT
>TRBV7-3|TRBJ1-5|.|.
CASSPGTSNQPQHF
TGTGCCAGCAGCCCGGGGACAAGCAATCAGCCCCAGCATTTT